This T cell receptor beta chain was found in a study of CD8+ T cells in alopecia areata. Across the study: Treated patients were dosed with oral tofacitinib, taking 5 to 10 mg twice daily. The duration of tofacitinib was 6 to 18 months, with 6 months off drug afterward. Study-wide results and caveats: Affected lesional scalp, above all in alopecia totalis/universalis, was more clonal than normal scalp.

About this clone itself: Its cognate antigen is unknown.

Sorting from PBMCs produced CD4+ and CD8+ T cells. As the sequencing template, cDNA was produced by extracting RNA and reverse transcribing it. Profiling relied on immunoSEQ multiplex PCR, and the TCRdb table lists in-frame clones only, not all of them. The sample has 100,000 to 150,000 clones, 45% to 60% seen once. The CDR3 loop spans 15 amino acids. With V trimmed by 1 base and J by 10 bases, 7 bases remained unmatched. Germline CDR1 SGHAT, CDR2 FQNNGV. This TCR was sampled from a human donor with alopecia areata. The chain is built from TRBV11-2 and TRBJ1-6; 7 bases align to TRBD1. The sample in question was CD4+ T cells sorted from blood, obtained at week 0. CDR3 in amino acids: CASSLAGQSESPLHF. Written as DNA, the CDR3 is TGTGCCAGCAGCTTAGCGGGACAGTCTGAATCACCCCTCCACTTT.